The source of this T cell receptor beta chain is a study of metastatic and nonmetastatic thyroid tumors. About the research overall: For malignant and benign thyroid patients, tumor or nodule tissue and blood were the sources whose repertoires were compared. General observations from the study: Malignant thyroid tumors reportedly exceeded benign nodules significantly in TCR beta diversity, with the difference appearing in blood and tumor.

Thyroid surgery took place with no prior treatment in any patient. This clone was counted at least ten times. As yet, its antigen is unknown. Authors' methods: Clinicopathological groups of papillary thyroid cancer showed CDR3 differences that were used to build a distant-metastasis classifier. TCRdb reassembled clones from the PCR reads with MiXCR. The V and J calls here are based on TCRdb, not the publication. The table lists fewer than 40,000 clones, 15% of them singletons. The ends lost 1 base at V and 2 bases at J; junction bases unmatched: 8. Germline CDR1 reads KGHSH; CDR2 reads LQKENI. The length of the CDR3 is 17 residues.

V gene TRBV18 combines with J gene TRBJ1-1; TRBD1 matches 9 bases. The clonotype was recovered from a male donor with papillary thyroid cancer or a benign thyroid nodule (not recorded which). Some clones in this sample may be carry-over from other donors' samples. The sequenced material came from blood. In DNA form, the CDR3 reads TGTGCCAGCTCACCACGGTCGACAGGGGGTATCAACACTGAAGCTTTCTTT. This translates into CASSPRSTGGINTEAFF. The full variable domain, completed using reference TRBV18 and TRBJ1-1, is NAGVMQNPRHLVRRRGQEARLRCSPMKGHSHVYWYRQLPEEGLKFMVYLQKENIIDESGMPKERFSAEFPKEGPSILRIQQVVRGDSAAYFCASSPRSTGGINTEAFFGQGTRLTVV.